The 20 T cell receptor beta chains below all came from one sample that was sequenced in a study of OX40 agonist ivuxolimab in advanced cancers. Profiled with immunoSEQ multiplex PCR; TCRdb holds only in-frame clones, not every one. The table shows 50,000 to 65,000 clones, with roughly 88% occurring only once. Sequenced here: CD4+ or CD8+ T cells sorted from blood, sampled in a trial of the OX40 agonist ivuxolimab. These receptors were collected from an adult with an advanced solid tumor such as melanoma, head and neck, liver or kidney cancer.

This sequence joins TRBV2 and TRBJ1-2; D gene ambiguous. This CDR3 contains 13 residues. CDR1 is SNHLY, CDR2 FYNNEI, per germline. The V gene lost 2 bases and the J gene lost 5 bases, with 9 bases spanning the gap. The CDR3 protein is CASSESRAYGYTF. In DNA form, the CDR3 reads TGTGCCAGCAGTGAATCCAGAGCGTATGGCTACACCTTC.

The J gene is TRBJ1-1, the V gene TRBV5-6, with D unresolved. Germline V gene sequence: CDR1 SGHDT, CDR2 YYEEEE. This CDR3 has 13 residues. Trimming pared 4 bases from V and 1 base from J, leaving 8 bases between. The CDR3 protein is CASSRWGNTEAFF. The CDR3 DNA reads TGTGCCAGCAGCCGCTGGGGGAACACTGAAGCTTTCTTT.

The V gene is TRBV10-2, the J gene TRBJ2-6, with D unclear. The CDR3 runs to 15 residues. Germline lookup yields CDR1 WSHSY and CDR2 SAAADI. Trimming cost V 6 bases and J 5 bases, with 14 bases left between them. CDR3: CASSDSTLRANVLTF. The CDR3 DNA reads TGCGCCAGCAGCGATAGTACTCTAAGGGCCAACGTCCTGACTTTC.

The chain combines TRBV9 with TRBJ2-2; D is ambiguous. CDR1 SGDLS and CDR2 YYNGEE come from the germline V gene. The CDR3 consists of 12 residues. Trimming stripped 5 bases from V and 6 bases from J, with 8 bases between. In DNA, the CDR3 is TGTGCCAGCAGTAGGGATTCCGGGGAGCTGTTTTTT. Protein sequence: CASSRDSGELFF. The full variable domain, in which reference TRBV9 and TRBJ2-2 provide the parts outside the CDR3, is DSGVTQTPKHLITATGQRVTLRCSPRSGDLSVYWYQQSLDQGLQFLIQYYNGEERAKGNILERFSAQQFPDLHSELNLSSLELGDSALYFCASSRDSGELFFGEGSRLTVL.

The chain's CDR3 is CASSRVGLAGGDNEQFF. As DNA, the CDR3 is TGTGCCAGCAGCCGTGTCGGACTAGCGGGGGGGGATAATGAGCAGTTCTTC. The chain is built from TRBV7-2 and TRBJ2-1; 15 nucleotides line up with TRBD2. The J segment lost 7 bases and the V segment lost 5 bases, leaving 9 bases of the junction unmatched. The CDR3 spans 17 residues. Germline V lookup: CDR1 SGHTA, CDR2 FQGNSA.

The rearrangement uses TRBV6-6 and TRBJ1-1; the D gene is possibly TRBD1 (6 bases). CDR3 length: 16 residues. The germline V gene has CDR1 MNHNY and CDR2 SVGAGI (reference sequence). The V end was cut by 5 bases, the J end by 4 bases, with 20 bases between. The CDR3 spells CASSPWGATEGTEAFF. CDR3 nucleotide sequence: TGTGCCAGCAGTCCCTGGGGGGCTACCGAGGGCACTGAAGCTTTCTTT.

This chain joins TRBV19 and TRBJ2-6; no firm D call. V was trimmed by 5 bases and J by 1 base, leaving 6 bases between them. Germline V gene sequence: CDR1 LNHDA, CDR2 SQIVND (reference sequence). The CDR3 is made up of 14 amino acids. The CDR3 sequence is CASSPGSGANVLTF. The DNA for the CDR3 is TGTGCCAGTAGTCCCGGATCTGGGGCCAACGTCCTGACTTTC.

This chain connects TRBV6-1 to TRBJ1-5, with TRBD1 matching over 9 bases. There are 14 residues in the CDR3. CDR1 and CDR2 from the germline V gene are MNHNS and SASEGT. Trimming removed 6 bases from V and 5 bases from J; junction bases left unmatched: 5. The CDR3 sequence is CASSLGQGYQPQHF. The CDR3 DNA follows: TGTGCCAGCAGCTTGGGACAGGGATATCAGCCCCAGCATTTT.

This sequence joins TRBV4-3 and TRBJ1-6; possible D gene TRBD1, 5 bases. CDR1 and CDR2 (germline): LGHNA, YSLEER. The CDR3 contains 16 residues. V lost 0 bases to trimming and J lost 8 bases, with 14 bases between them. CDR3 amino acids: CASSQDRDGSYSPLHF. CDR3 bases: TGCGCCAGCAGCCAAGATCGGGACGGATCATATTCACCCCTCCACTTT.

This chain links TRBV29-1 with TRBJ2-2, with 7 bases matching TRBD1. V trimming: 5 bases; J trimming: 0 bases; junction bases outside the gene matches: 6. The CDR3 totals 15 residues. Germline V gene sequence: CDR1 SQVTM, CDR2 ANQGSEA. The chain's CDR3 is CSVSGTAANTGELFF. CDR3 coding DNA: TGCAGCGTTTCCGGGACAGCAGCGAACACCGGGGAGCTGTTTTTT.

V usage is TRBV28 and J usage is TRBJ1-5, with D uncertain. The CDR3 is 15 amino acids. Germline V gives CDR1 MDHEN, CDR2 SYDVKM. Trimming shortened V by 7 bases and J by 6 bases, and 19 bases separated the two germline ends. This CDR3 is CASTPTNSDGQPQHF. The CDR3 DNA sequence: TGTGCCAGCACCCCCACTAACAGCGATGGTCAGCCCCAGCATTTT.

The gene calls are TRBV5-1 and TRBJ1-4; D unresolved. The CDR3 extends over 14 amino acids. Germline assignment: CDR1 SGHRS and CDR2 YFSETQ. The germline V and J ends were trimmed by 10 bases and 5 bases, with 18 bases remaining between them. The CDR3 sequence: CAGNQGRPNEKLFF. CDR3 DNA sequence: TGCGCCGGGAACCAAGGGCGGCCGAATGAAAAACTGTTTTTT. Full variable domain (remainder filled in from reference TRBV5-1 and TRBJ1-4): KAGVTQTPRYLIKTRGQQVTLSCSPISGHRSVSWYQQTPGQGLQFLFEYFSETQRNKGNFPGRFSGRQFSNSRSEMNVSTLELGDSALYLCAGNQGRPNEKLFFGSGTQLSVL.

The chain couples TRBV11-2 to TRBJ1-4; TRBD1 agrees at 10 bases. CDR1 and CDR2 from the germline V gene are SGHAT and FQNNGV. The CDR3 has 14 residues. The ends lost 5 bases at V and 10 bases at J; junction bases unmatched: 7. This chain's CDR3 is CASSVGQGSVKLFF. The DNA of the CDR3 is TGTGCCAGCAGCGTGGGACAGGGGTCAGTAAAACTGTTTTTT.

On this clone: The same CDR3 arises from other DNA sequences in this sample as well. The rearrangement uses TRBV18 and TRBJ2-5, with D uncertain. Per the germline V gene, CDR1 is KGHSH and CDR2 is LQKENI. Trimming took off 3 bases at V and 1 base at J, with 3 bases between the two ends. This CDR3 region has 12 residues. DNA for the CDR3: TGTGCCAGCTCACCCAGCCAAGAGACCCAGTACTTC. Translating gives CASSPSQETQYF.

The chain couples TRBV4-1 to TRBJ2-2; 7 nucleotides match TRBD2. The V gene end was trimmed by 0 bases and the J gene end by 3 bases; junction bases not matched to a gene: 4. The length of the CDR3 is 16 residues. From germline, CDR1 is MGHRA and CDR2 YSYEKL. The CDR3: CASSQEWRGYTGELFF. In DNA form, the CDR3 reads TGCGCCAGCAGCCAAGAATGGCGGGGGTACACCGGGGAGCTGTTTTTT.

A single count supports this clone. This chain joins TRBV2 and TRBJ1-2; 10 nucleotides align to TRBD1. V lost 4 bases to trimming and J lost 8 bases; unmatched junction nucleotides: 4. Per the germline V gene, CDR1 is SNHLY and CDR2 is FYNNEI. This CDR3 contains 13 residues. The chain's CDR3 is CASSGQGAGGYTF. In DNA, the CDR3 is TGTGCCAGCAGTGGACAGGGGGCAGGGGGCTACACCTTC.

V gene TRBV4-1 combines with J gene TRBJ1-6; possible D gene TRBD1, 5 bases. The CDR3 contains 20 residues. Germline loops: CDR1 MGHRA, CDR2 YSYEKL. The germline V and J ends were trimmed by 0 bases and 8 bases, with 26 bases remaining between them. CDR3 DNA: TGCGCCAGCAGCCAAGAAATTCGGGACGGATCCCAGGCTGGAGATTCACCCCTCCACTTT. It codes for CASSQEIRDGSQAGDSPLHF.

The rearrangement uses TRBV4-1 and TRBJ2-3; the match to TRBD2 covers 8 bases. Trimming cost V 4 bases and J 3 bases; bases outside gene matches: 3. CDR3 length: 14 amino acids. Germline values: CDR1 MGHRA, CDR2 YSYEKL. DNA for the CDR3: TGCGCCAGCAGCCCGGGACTAGAAACAGATACGCAGTATTTT. Translated: CASSPGLETDTQYF.

The chain employs TRBV5-1 and TRBJ1-6, with D maybe TRBD1 (6 bases). V lost 4 bases and J lost 13, with 18 bases in between. Germline V gene data show CDR1 as SGHRS and CDR2 as YFSETQ. There are 14 residues in the CDR3. This chain's CDR3 is CASSPTLVQGPLHF. The CDR3 nucleotides read TGCGCCAGCAGCCCGACTCTCGTACAGGGCCCCCTCCACTTT. The full variable domain, with the rest looked up from reference TRBV5-1 and TRBJ1-6, is KAGVTQTPRYLIKTRGQQVTLSCSPISGHRSVSWYQQTPGQGLQFLFEYFSETQRNKGNFPGRFSGRQFSNSRSEMNVSTLELGDSALYLCASSPTLVQGPLHFGNGTRLTVT.

In DNA form, the CDR3 reads TGTGCCAGCAGCTCGGGAGTTGGCTACGAGCAGTACTTC. It encodes CASSSGVGYEQYF. The gene calls are TRBV5-4 and TRBJ2-7; possible D gene TRBD2, 6 bases. This CDR3 is 13 amino acids long. Germline CDR1 SGHNT, CDR2 YYREEE (reference sequence). The ends were cut back, 3 bases at V and 3 bases at J, with 10 bases in the middle.